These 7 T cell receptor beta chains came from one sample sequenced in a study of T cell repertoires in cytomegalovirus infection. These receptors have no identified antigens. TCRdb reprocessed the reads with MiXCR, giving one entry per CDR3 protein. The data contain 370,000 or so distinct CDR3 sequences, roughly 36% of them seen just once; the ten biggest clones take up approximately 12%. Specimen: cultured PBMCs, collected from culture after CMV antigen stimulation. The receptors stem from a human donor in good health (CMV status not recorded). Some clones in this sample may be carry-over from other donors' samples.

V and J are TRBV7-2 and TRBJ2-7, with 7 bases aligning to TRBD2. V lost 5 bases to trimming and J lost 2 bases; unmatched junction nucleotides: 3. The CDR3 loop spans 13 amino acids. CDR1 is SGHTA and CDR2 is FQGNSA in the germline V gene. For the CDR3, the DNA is TGTGCCAGCAGCCGACTAGCCGCCTACGAGCAGTACTTC. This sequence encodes CASSRLAAYEQYF. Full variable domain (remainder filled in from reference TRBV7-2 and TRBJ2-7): GAGVSQSPSNKVTEKGKDVELRCDPISGHTALYWYRQSLGQGLEFLIYFQGNSAPDKSGLPSDRFSAERTGGSVSTLTIQRTQQEDSAVYLCASSRLAAYEQYFGPGTRLTVT.

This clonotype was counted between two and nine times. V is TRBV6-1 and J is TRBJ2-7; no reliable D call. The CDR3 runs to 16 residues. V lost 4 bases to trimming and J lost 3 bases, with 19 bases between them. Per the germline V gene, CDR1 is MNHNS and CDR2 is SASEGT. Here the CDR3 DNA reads TGTGCCAGCAGTGCACCCGCCTGGGTCCCCGTCTACGAGCAGTACGTC. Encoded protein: CASSAPAWVPVYEQYV.

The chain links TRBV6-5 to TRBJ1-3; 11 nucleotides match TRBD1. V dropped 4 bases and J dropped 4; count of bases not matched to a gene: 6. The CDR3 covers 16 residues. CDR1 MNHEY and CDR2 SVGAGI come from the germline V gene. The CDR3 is CASSSRTGGFGNTIYF. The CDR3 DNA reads TGTGCCAGCAGTTCTCGGACAGGGGGCTTCGGAAACACCATATATTTT.

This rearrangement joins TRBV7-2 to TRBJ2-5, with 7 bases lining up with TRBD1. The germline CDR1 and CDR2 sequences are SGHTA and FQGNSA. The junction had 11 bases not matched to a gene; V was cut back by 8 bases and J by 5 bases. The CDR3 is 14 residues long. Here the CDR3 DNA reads TGTGCCAGCGGCCTCGACTTCAGGGGGGAGACCCAGTACTTC. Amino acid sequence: CASGLDFRGETQYF.

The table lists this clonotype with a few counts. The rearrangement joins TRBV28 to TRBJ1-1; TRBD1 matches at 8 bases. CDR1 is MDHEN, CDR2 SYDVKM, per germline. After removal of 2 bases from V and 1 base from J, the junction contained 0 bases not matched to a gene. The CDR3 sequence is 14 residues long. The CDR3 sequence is CASSLDRGNTEAFF. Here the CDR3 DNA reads TGTGCCAGCAGTTTAGACAGGGGGAACACTGAAGCTTTCTTT. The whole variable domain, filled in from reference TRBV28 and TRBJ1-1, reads DVKVTQSSRYLVKRTGEKVFLECVQDMDHENMFWYRQDPGLGLRLIYFSYDVKMKEKGDIPEGYSVSREKKERFSLILESASTNQTSMYLCASSLDRGNTEAFFGQGTRLTVV.

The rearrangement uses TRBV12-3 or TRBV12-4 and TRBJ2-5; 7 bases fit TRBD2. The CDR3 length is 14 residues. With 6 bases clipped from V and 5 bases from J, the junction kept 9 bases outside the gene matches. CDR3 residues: CASSPGGSGETQYF. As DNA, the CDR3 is TGTGCCAGCAGCCCGGGCGGGAGTGGGGAGACCCAGTACTTC.

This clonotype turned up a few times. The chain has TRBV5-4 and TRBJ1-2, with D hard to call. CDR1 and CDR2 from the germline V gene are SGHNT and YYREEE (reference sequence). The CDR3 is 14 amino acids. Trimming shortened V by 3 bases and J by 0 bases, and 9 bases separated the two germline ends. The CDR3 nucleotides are TGTGCCAGCAGCTGGGTGGATACTAACTATGGCTACACCTTC. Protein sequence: CASSWVDTNYGYTF.